The rows below give T cell receptor beta chains drawn from one sample of a study of T cell repertoires in ileal Crohn's disease. Sequencing used immunoSEQ multiplex PCR; TCRdb keeps in-frame clones, though not all of them. The data hold about 62,000 clones, with about 89% observed a single time. The sample was ileal tissue. These receptors all come from an adult with Crohn's disease. Both conserved end residues are trimmed from each CDR3. The D gene is left open where the match is weak.

J gene	D gene	V gene	CDR3 protein
TRBJ1-1	.	TRBV7-6	ASSLAAELLNTEAF
TRBJ2-2	TRBD2	TRBV14	ASSTRTSGIGRELF
TRBJ1-1	TRBD1	TRBV15	ATSRPSGQKAKNTEAF
TRBJ2-3	.	TRBV7-2	ASSLVGTGASTDTQY
TRBJ2-2	.	TRBV18	ASSGGTGELF
TRBJ2-1	.	TRBV7-3	ASSSDWDNEQF
TRBJ1-5	.	TRBV10-3	AISDRNQPQH
TRBJ1-1	TRBD1	TRBV5-1	ASSSMGQGTEAF
TRBJ2-1	TRBD1	TRBV2	ASSETGVEQF
TRBJ2-2	.	TRBV19	ASADTGELF
TRBJ1-5	.	TRBV7-6	ASSPSRGQPQH
TRBJ2-7	TRBD1	TRBV6-1	ASGQGVYEQY
TRBJ1-1	.	TRBV7-8	ASSLNRDTEAF
TRBJ2-4	.	TRBV6-1	ASSNLAKNIQY
TRBJ2-4	.	TRBV29-1	SASGEPKNIQY
TRBJ2-5	.	TRBV4-1	ASSQGSDQETQY
TRBJ1-4	.	TRBV4-1	ASSQTYRETNEKLF
TRBJ2-5	.	TRBV5-1	ASSGQRGETQY
TRBJ1-2	.	TRBV7-2	ASSLDAEVVYT
TRBJ2-3	TRBD2	TRBV7-8	ASSWGGGYADTQY
TRBJ1-4	.	TRBV6-5	ASSFVAVDNEKLF
TRBJ2-7	TRBD1	TRBV5-1	ASSRILHGQAHEQY
TRBJ2-5	.	TRBV18	ASSPLSARLGTQY
TRBJ2-1	.	TRBV30	AWIPLSRDEQF
TRBJ1-2	TRBD1	TRBV19	ASSTRTGDHYGYT
TRBJ1-6	TRBD1	TRBV5-4	ASSLDRGKNSPLH
TRBJ1-1	TRBD1	TRBV9	ASSVDAGQGITEAF
TRBJ2-2	TRBD2	TRBV5-1	ASSLARGDTGELF
TRBJ2-2	TRBD1	TRBV29-1	SVDADRGGTGELF
TRBJ1-1	.	TRBV4-3	ASSQEGRGPVNTEAF
TRBJ1-5	.	TRBV7-6	ASSLEGRGDNQPQH
TRBJ1-5	.	TRBV19	ASNGRGRNGNQPQH
TRBJ1-2	TRBD1	TRBV29-1	SVHRGPRGYT
TRBJ2-7	TRBD1	TRBV13	ATNYGGTGELGKSYEQY
TRBJ2-7	TRBD1	TRBV19	ATHPGTGRLSYEQY
TRBJ2-2	TRBD1	TRBV29-1	SGGQGAGGELF
TRBJ2-7	TRBD1	TRBV19	ASNPGLPGGVLDEQY
TRBJ1-1	TRBD1	TRBV5-1	ASSFPGGSTEAF
TRBJ2-7	TRBD2	TRBV7-8	ASSLASGTYEQY